One sample yielded the 26 T cell receptor beta chains listed below, sequenced in a study of shared clonotypes between healthy human individuals. The method was immunoSEQ multiplex PCR; TCRdb's version includes in-frame clones alone and lacks a portion of them. The sample has approximately 1.4 million clones; 98% are singletons. The source material was naive CD4+ T cells sorted from blood. Indicated subset: CD45RA+ positively selected. These receptors were obtained from a man aged 25-40 years in good health.

V usage is TRBV11-2 and J usage is TRBJ2-2; D remains ambiguous. Deletions cut 8 bases from V and 7 bases from J, with 17 bases between. The CDR3 has 14 residues. In germline, CDR1 is SGHAT, CDR2 FQNNGV. CDR3 DNA: TGTGCCAGCCTCAGGCAGGTCGGCGGCGGGGAGCTGTTTTTT. Residues: CASLRQVGGGELFF.

The chain uses TRBV5-4 and TRBJ2-1, with 11 bases fitting TRBD2. Trimming removed 3 bases from V and 5 bases from J; junction bases left unmatched: 4. This CDR3 has 15 amino acids. The germline gives CDR1 SGHNT, CDR2 YYREEE (reference sequence). CDR3: CASSSPGLADNEQFF. CDR3 nucleotide sequence: TGTGCCAGCAGCTCGCCGGGACTAGCGGACAATGAGCAGTTCTTC.

The chain carries TRBV9 and TRBJ2-7; 7 bases are a match to TRBD2. The CDR3 covers 16 residues. Germline V gene data show CDR1 as SGDLS and CDR2 as YYNGEE. Germline trimming cut 0 bases from V and 2 bases from J; bases unmatched to any gene: 8. CDR3: CASSVDGGSPTYEQYF. CDR3 coding DNA: TGTGCCAGCAGCGTAGATGGCGGGAGTCCCACCTACGAGCAGTACTTC.

The gene calls are TRBV9 and TRBJ2-2; D perhaps matches TRBD2 (5 bases). The V end was cut by 0 bases, the J end by 7 bases, with 10 bases between. The germline V gene encodes CDR1 SGDLS and CDR2 YYNGEE. This CDR3 is 14 amino acids long. CDR3 bases: TGTGCCAGCAGCGTAGAGGGTACTAGCGGGGAGCTGTTTTTT. Translated, it gives CASSVEGTSGELFF.

With respect to this clone: This sample also contains other DNA sequences that code for the same CDR3. This rearrangement joins TRBV10-2 to TRBJ1-5; D gene uncertain. Germline V lookup: CDR1 WSHSY, CDR2 SAAADI. V lost 2 bases, J lost 4 bases, and 3 bases lay in between. The CDR3 covers 12 residues. The CDR3 nucleotides read TGCGCCAGCAGTGAGGGTAATCAGCCCCAGCATTTT. The encoded protein is CASSEGNQPQHF.

V and J are TRBV9 and TRBJ2-1; D tentatively fits TRBD1 or TRBD2 (5 bases each). Trimming removed 0 bases at V and 2 bases at J, with 12 bases between. The CDR3 extends over 16 amino acids. Germline assignment: CDR1 SGDLS and CDR2 YYNGEE. The CDR3 coding sequence is TGTGCCAGCAGCGTAGACCCCGGGACGGCCTACAATGAGCAGTTCTTC. It encodes CASSVDPGTAYNEQFF.

This chain uses TRBV28 with TRBJ2-7; D is unclear. V lost 3 bases and J 3 bases, leaving 15 bases between the germline ends. CDR1 is MDHEN, CDR2 SYDVKM, per germline. The CDR3 totals 15 residues. In DNA, the CDR3 is TGTGCCAGCAGTTTCCCCCGAGGTCTGAGCTACGAGCAGTACTTC. Encoded protein: CASSFPRGLSYEQYF.

The chain couples TRBV9 to TRBJ2-3; D perhaps matches TRBD1 (6 bases). Germline V gene data show CDR1 as SGDLS and CDR2 as YYNGEE. V gave up 0 bases and J gave up 6 bases, with 17 bases separating them. The CDR3 extends over 16 amino acids. The CDR3 reads CASSVGGGQSFDTQYF. Written as DNA, the CDR3 is TGTGCCAGCAGCGTAGGGGGTGGACAGAGTTTCGATACGCAGTATTTT. The full variable domain, its missing parts supplied by reference TRBV9 and TRBJ2-3, is DSGVTQTPKHLITATGQRVTLRCSPRSGDLSVYWYQQSLDQGLQFLIQYYNGEERAKGNILERFSAQQFPDLHSELNLSSLELGDSALYFCASSVGGGQSFDTQYFGPGTRLTVL.

The chain is built from TRBV6-1 and TRBJ2-7; the D gene is possibly TRBD1 (6 bases). Germline lookup yields CDR1 MNHNS and CDR2 SASEGT. Trimming pared 0 bases from V and 3 bases from J, leaving 15 bases between. The CDR3 is 16 residues long. The CDR3 region is CASSEAFPGVVYEQYF. As DNA, the CDR3 is TGTGCCAGCAGTGAAGCGTTCCCAGGGGTCGTCTACGAGCAGTACTTC.

The V call is TRBV2, the J call TRBJ1-1; perhaps TRBD1 as D (5 bases). This CDR3 contains 13 residues. Germline V gene data show CDR1 as SNHLY and CDR2 as FYNNEI. Trimming left V 8 bases short and J 6 bases short, with 16 bases between. In DNA, the CDR3 is TGTGCCAGCGGGCGGGCCAGGGAAGCTGAAGCTTTCTTT. It encodes CASGRAREAEAFF.

This chain's CDR3 is CASSQRRAYEQYF. As DNA, the CDR3 is TGTGCCAGCAGCCAACGGCGGGCCTACGAGCAGTACTTC. This chain links TRBV5-6 with TRBJ2-7, with a weak D call TRBD2 (5 bases). Germline V lookup: CDR1 SGHDT, CDR2 YYEEEE. This CDR3 region has 13 residues. With 4 bases removed from V and 2 bases from J, the gap between germline ends came to 10 bases.

The V call is TRBV9, the J call TRBJ2-5; 10 bases align to TRBD1. Unmatched junction bases numbered 10, after V lost 3 bases and J lost 5 bases. CDR1 and CDR2 from the germline V gene are SGDLS and YYNGEE. This CDR3 has 16 residues. CDR3 sequence reads: CASSGRQGAGRETQYF. CDR3 nucleotides: TGTGCCAGCAGCGGAAGACAGGGGGCAGGAAGGGAGACCCAGTACTTC.

Note on this clone: This CDR3 is also generated by other DNA sequences in the sample. V usage is TRBV10-3 and J usage is TRBJ2-1; 10 positions match TRBD2. The CDR3 runs 15 residues. CDR1 and CDR2 (germline): ENHRY, SYGVKD. Germline trimming cut 4 bases from V and 0 bases from J; bases unmatched to any gene: 0. The CDR3 here is CAISGLAGSYNEQFF. The CDR3 DNA reads TGTGCCATCAGTGGACTAGCGGGCTCCTACAATGAGCAGTTCTTC.

The rearrangement uses TRBV18 and TRBJ2-2; D uncertain. Looked up from germline, CDR1 is KGHSH and CDR2 is LQKENI. The ends were cut back, 3 bases at V and 7 bases at J, with 9 bases in the middle. The CDR3 has 13 amino acids. CDR3 sequence: CASSPVINGELFF. CDR3 DNA sequence: TGTGCCAGCTCACCGGTCATTAACGGGGAGCTGTTTTTT.

With respect to this clone: Other nucleotide sequences in the sample specify the same CDR3. J is TRBJ2-7 and V is TRBV5-6, with TRBD1 matching 8 bases. The junction had 0 bases not matched to a gene; V was cut back by 3 bases and J by 4 bases. There are 12 residues in the CDR3. Looked up from germline, CDR1 is SGHDT and CDR2 is YYEEEE. The CDR3, as DNA: TGTGCCAGCAGCTGGACAGGGTACGAGCAGTACTTC. This sequence encodes CASSWTGYEQYF.

The chain has TRBV7-2 and TRBJ1-3, with no clear D. This CDR3 has 17 residues. Germline V CDR1 and CDR2: SGHTA, FQGNSA. V lost 3 bases and J 0 bases, leaving 15 bases between the germline ends. The CDR3, as DNA: TGTGCCAGCAGCTTGCAATTAAGGAGGCACTCTGGAAACACCATATATTTT. This translates into CASSLQLRRHSGNTIYF.

The chain combines TRBV18 with TRBJ2-3; the match to TRBD1 covers 11 bases. The V gene end was trimmed by 1 base and the J gene end by 5 bases; junction bases not matched to a gene: 5. Germline lookup yields CDR1 KGHSH and CDR2 LQKENI. This CDR3 spans 16 amino acids. The CDR3 nucleotides are TGTGCCAGCTCACCACTTGGACAGGGGGCCATAGATACGCAGTATTTT. Protein product: CASSPLGQGAIDTQYF.

This chain joins TRBV18 and TRBJ2-2; 7 bases fit TRBD2. The junction had 13 bases not matched to a gene; V was cut back by 5 bases and J by 1 base. The CDR3 totals 18 residues. CDR1 KGHSH and CDR2 LQKENI come from the germline V gene. CDR3 bases: TGTGCCAGCTCAGCTTTGAGGGTTCAGCGGGGGAACACCGGGGAGCTGTTTTTT. Its protein is CASSALRVQRGNTGELFF.

The rearrangement links TRBV5-5 to TRBJ1-5; 9 nucleotides align to TRBD1. The germline CDR1 and CDR2 sequences are SGHKS and YYEKEE (reference sequence). V lost 4 bases to trimming and J lost 9 bases; unmatched junction nucleotides: 11. This CDR3 region has 15 residues. CDR3 DNA sequence: TGTGCCAGCAGCCTGGACGGGGACAGGGATCTGCCCCAGCATTTT. Its translation is CASSLDGDRDLPQHF. Variable domain in full (rest from reference TRBV5-5 and TRBJ1-5): DAGVTQSPTHLIKTRGQQVTLRCSPISGHKSVSWYQQVLGQGPQFIFQYYEKEERGRGNFPDRFSARQFPNYSSELNVNALLLGDSALYLCASSLDGDRDLPQHFGDGTRLSIL.

The CDR3 sequence: CASSLEVGLAGVYEQYF. The CDR3 nucleotides are TGTGCCAGCAGCTTAGAGGTGGGACTAGCGGGAGTTTACGAGCAGTACTTC. The V and J genes are TRBV7-2 and TRBJ2-7, with 14 bases matching TRBD2. Unmatched junction bases numbered 6, after V lost 1 base and J lost 4 bases. Germline V gene data show CDR1 as SGHTA and CDR2 as FQGNSA. The CDR3 sequence is 17 residues long.

The CDR3 DNA sequence: TGTGCCAGCAGTCCGACAGCTGGAAACACCATATATTTT. It is translated as CASSPTAGNTIYF. The gene calls are TRBV2 and TRBJ1-3, with D tentatively TRBD1 (5 bases). The CDR3 covers 13 residues. Looked up from germline, CDR1 is SNHLY and CDR2 is FYNNEI. The V end was cut by 5 bases, the J end by 2 bases, with 7 bases between.

This clone occurred once. The chain links TRBV10-1 to TRBJ2-1; D gene unclear. V was shortened by 5 bases and J by 4 bases, with 12 bases between the two germline ends. The CDR3 sequence is 14 residues long. The V gene's germline CDR1 is WNHNN and CDR2 SYGVQD (reference sequence). The chain's CDR3 is CASSPIAGYNEQFF. CDR3 sequence (DNA): TGCGCCAGCAGTCCTATCGCTGGATACAATGAGCAGTTCTTC.

The V call is TRBV5-1, the J call TRBJ2-2; D uncertain. Trimming stripped 5 bases from V and 4 bases from J, with 12 bases between. This CDR3 contains 14 residues. Germline V CDR1 and CDR2: SGHRS, YFSETQ. The CDR3 spells CASRFSLSTGELFF. The CDR3 bases are TGCGCCAGCAGATTTTCACTATCCACCGGGGAGCTGTTTTTT.

The chain combines TRBV18 with TRBJ1-5, with D possibly being TRBD1 (6 bases). From germline, CDR1 is KGHSH and CDR2 LQKENI. V lost 1 base and J 4 bases, leaving 14 bases between the germline ends. The CDR3 spans 16 residues. CDR3 in DNA: TGTGCCAGCTCACCACGGGGGCCGGCGGTAAATCAGCCCCAGCATTTT. Translating it yields CASSPRGPAVNQPQHF.

The CDR3 DNA sequence: TGTGCCAGCAGCCCCTGGGACTACGAGCAGTACTTC. Residues: CASSPWDYEQYF. The chain combines TRBV2 with TRBJ2-7, with D unclear. CDR3 size: 12 residues. Germline V lookup: CDR1 SNHLY, CDR2 FYNNEI. Trimming stripped 6 bases from V and 3 bases from J, with 9 bases between.

The DNA of the CDR3 is TGTGCCAGCTCACCATTAGCGGGAGGTGTATACTACGAGCAGTACTTC. Amino acids: CASSPLAGGVYYEQYF. The rearrangement uses TRBV18 and TRBJ2-7, with TRBD2 identical over 10 bases. The germline gives CDR1 KGHSH, CDR2 LQKENI. This CDR3 is built from 16 residues. Germline trimming cut 2 bases from V and 3 bases from J; bases unmatched to any gene: 7.